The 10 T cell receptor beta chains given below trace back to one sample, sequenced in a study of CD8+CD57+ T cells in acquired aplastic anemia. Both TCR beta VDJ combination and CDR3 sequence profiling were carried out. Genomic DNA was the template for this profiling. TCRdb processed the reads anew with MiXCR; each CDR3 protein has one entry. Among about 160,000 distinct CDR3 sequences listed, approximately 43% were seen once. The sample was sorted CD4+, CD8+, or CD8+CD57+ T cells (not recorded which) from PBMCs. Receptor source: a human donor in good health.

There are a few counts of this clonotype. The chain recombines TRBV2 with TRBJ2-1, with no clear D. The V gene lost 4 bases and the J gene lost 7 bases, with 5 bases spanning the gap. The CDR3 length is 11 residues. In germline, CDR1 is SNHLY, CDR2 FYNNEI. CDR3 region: CASSARNEQFF. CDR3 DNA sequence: TGTGCCAGCAGTGCCCGGAATGAGCAGTTCTTC.

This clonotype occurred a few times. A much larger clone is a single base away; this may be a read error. CDR3 amino acids: CSARDARTSAYGQYF. CDR3 bases: TGCAGTGCTAGAGATGCTCGAACTAGCGCCTACGGGCAGTACTTC. V and J are TRBV20-1 and TRBJ2-7, with 7 bases aligning to TRBD2. Germline-derived CDR1 and CDR2 are DFQATT and SNEGSKA (reference sequence). This CDR3 has 15 residues.

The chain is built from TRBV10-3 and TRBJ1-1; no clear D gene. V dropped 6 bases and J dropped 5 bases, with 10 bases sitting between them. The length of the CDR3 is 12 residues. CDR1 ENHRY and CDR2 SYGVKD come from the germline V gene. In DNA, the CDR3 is TGTGCCATCAGCGCCCTTGGGACTGAAGCTTTCTTT. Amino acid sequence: CAISALGTEAFF.

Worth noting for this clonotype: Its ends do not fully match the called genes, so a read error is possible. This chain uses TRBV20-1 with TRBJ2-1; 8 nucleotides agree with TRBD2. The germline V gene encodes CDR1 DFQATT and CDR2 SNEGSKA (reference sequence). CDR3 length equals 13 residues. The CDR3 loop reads CSASGRAYNEQLF. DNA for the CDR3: TGCAGTGCTAGCGGGAGGGCCTACAACGAGCAGCTCTTC.

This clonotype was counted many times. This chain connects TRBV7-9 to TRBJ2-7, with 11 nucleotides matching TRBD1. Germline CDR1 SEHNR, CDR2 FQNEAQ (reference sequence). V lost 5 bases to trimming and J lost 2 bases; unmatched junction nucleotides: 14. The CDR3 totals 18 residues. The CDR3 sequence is CASSQDRGLQIGAYEQYF. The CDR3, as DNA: TGTGCCAGCAGCCAGGACAGGGGGCTTCAGATTGGGGCCTACGAGCAGTACTTC. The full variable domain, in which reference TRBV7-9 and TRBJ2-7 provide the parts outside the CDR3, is DTGVSQNPRHKITKRGQNVTFRCDPISEHNRLYWYRQTLGQGPEFLTYFQNEAQLEKSRLLSDRFSAERPKGSFSTLEIQRTEQGDSAMYLCASSQDRGLQIGAYEQYFGPGTRLTVT.

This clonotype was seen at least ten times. The CDR3 DNA reads as TGTGCCAGCAGTTTATCAGGAGATAATTCACCCCTCCACTTT. Protein sequence: CASSLSGDNSPLHF. V gene TRBV28 combines with J gene TRBJ1-6; the D is unclear. The CDR3 is made up of 14 amino acids. V was shortened by 1 base and J by 5 bases, with 6 bases between the two germline ends. Germline V CDR1 and CDR2: MDHEN, SYDVKM.

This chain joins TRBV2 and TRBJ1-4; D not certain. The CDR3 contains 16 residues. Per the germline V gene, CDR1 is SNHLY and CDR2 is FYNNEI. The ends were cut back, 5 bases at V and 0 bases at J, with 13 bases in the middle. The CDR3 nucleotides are TGTGCCAGCAGTCCCGACACCGTTGCAACTAATGAAAAACTGTTTTTT. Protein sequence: CASSPDTVATNEKLFF.

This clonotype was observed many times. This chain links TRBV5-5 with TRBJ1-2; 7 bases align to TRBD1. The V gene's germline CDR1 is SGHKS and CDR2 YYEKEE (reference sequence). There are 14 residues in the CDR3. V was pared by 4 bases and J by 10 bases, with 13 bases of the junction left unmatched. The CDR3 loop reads CASSPIAGTVNYTF. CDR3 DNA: TGTGCCAGCAGCCCCATCGCTGGGACAGTGAACTACACCTTC. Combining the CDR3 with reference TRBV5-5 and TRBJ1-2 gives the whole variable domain DAGVTQSPTHLIKTRGQQVTLRCSPISGHKSVSWYQQVLGQGPQFIFQYYEKEERGRGNFPDRFSARQFPNYSSELNVNALLLGDSALYLCASSPIAGTVNYTFGSGTRLTVV.

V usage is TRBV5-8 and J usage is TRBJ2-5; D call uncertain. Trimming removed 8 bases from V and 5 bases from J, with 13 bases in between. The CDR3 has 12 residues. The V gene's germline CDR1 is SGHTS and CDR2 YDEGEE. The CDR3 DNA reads TGTGCCAGTCATATGGTTTCGGAGACCCAGTACTTC. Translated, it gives CASHMVSETQYF.

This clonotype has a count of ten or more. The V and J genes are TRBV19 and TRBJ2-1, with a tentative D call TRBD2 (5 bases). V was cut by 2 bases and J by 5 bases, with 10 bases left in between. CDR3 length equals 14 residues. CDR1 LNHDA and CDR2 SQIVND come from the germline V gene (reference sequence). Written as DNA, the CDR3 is TGTGCCAGTAGTATAACTAGTGCGAACAATGAGCAGTTCTTC. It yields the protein CASSITSANNEQFF.